The sequence of this TCR beta chain was determined in a study of shared clonotypes between healthy human individuals. Germline lookup yields CDR1 GTSNPN and CDR2 SVGIG (reference sequence). Trimming left V 3 bases short and J 4 bases short, with 17 bases between. The CDR3 loop spans 15 amino acids. In the naive CD8 group, cells lacked CD45RO and were positively selected for CCR7, so terminally differentiated effector memory CD45RA+ cells were left out. The protocol was immunoSEQ multiplex PCR, while the TCRdb copy is restricted to in-frame clones and leaves out a portion. This table holds about 2.1 million clones, around 93% found once.

The sequence was obtained from a young man in good health. Some clones in this sample may be carry-over from other donors' samples. The V call is TRBV30, the J call TRBJ2-3, with D maybe TRBD2 (6 bases). Sequencing used naive CD8+ T cells from PBMCs. CDR3 region: CAWSMVWGDADTQYF. CDR3 nucleotide sequence: TGTGCCTGGAGCATGGTATGGGGGGATGCAGATACGCAGTATTTT. Based on the CDR3 plus reference TRBV30 and TRBJ2-3, the full variable domain is SQTIHQWPATLVQPVGSPLSLECTVEGTSNPNLYWYRQAAGRGLQLLFYSVGIGQISSEVPQNLSASRPQDRQFILSSKKLLLSDSGFYLCAWSMVWGDADTQYFGPGTRLTVL.